This T cell receptor beta chain was identified in a study of blood T cells in healthy people across ages (dated by TCRdb to between 2014 and 2017). With respect to the entire study: In model experiments, template switching captured about one uniquely barcoded TCR beta cDNA molecule for every two T cells. Using deep sequencing normalized with unique cDNA molecular identifiers, the study measured how TCR beta repertoire diversity changes with age. For two donors (one aged 18 to 30 and one aged 80 or older), the study analyzed two additional independent replicas of 1 million unique cDNA reads from the same blood draw. To avoid experimental bias, donors of different ages were spread randomly across the sequencing lanes. The donors were divided into four age groups: young (average approximately 15 years), middle-aged (approximately 39), aged (approximately 62) and long-lived (82).

Trimming leaves V shorter by 6 bases and J shorter by 13 bases, with the junction holding 19 bases beyond the gene matches. From its cysteine to its phenylalanine, the CDR3 spans 15 amino acids. Of the read, only the CDR3 DNA is kept; its 45 bases are in frame from base 1. The roughly 39 donors, aged roughly 6 to 95 years, were systemically healthy Caucasian individuals from Russia. Each donor gave around 9 milliliters of peripheral blood, collected into EDTA-treated Vacutainer tubes. Ficoll-Paque density-gradient centrifugation was used to isolate PBMCs, with at least 6 million per sample. Trizol reagent was used to extract total RNA from the PBMCs, yielding at least 5 micrograms per sample. Naive CD45RAhigh/CD27high T cell percentages were measured by flow cytometry on a PBMC aliquot from every donor. Overall results and qualifications from the work: Because the CMV infection status of the donors was unknown, age-related changes in expanded clonotypes may potentially have been confounded. Estimates of total diversity based on one million sequenced T cells were considered lower bounds and underestimates. As age increased, observed TCR beta diversity per million T cells dropped in a roughly linear way, and a significant reduction was already evident by age around 41. Compared with the aged group, the long-lived group had more naive CD4+ T cells, fewer expanded clones and increased TCR diversity, suggesting age selection. The percentage of naive T cells measured by flow cytometry correlated strongly with observed TCR beta diversity. Since profiling was done on bulk unsorted PBMCs, naive and antigen-experienced compartments could not be conclusively compared.

About this clonotype itself: Which antigen it targets is not known. Per-base qualities were not stored, and no clone one base away is much larger.

Receptors were amplified or captured by 5' RACE. TCRdb shows the sequencer as Illumina HiSeq 2500. A second PCR of roughly 7 to 11 cycles was run with a J-beta primer mix and a sample-barcoded 5' primer. A unique molecular identifier was introduced onto each TCR beta cDNA molecule by a template-switch 5' adaptor carrying 12 random nucleotides. Each sample yielded at least 2.5 million CDR3-containing paired-end reads. First-strand cDNA synthesis was performed from all RNA using the Mint cDNA synthesis kit, with priming by a TRBC-specific oligonucleotide. After uracil-DNA glycosylase treatment, a first 18-cycle PCR used universal primers M1SS and BC2_uni_R on all cDNA. The study's own analysis went as follows. For normalization, 1 million high-quality reads were randomly selected from each sample, with every read carrying a distinct molecular identifier. Instead of being binned into consensus sequences, reads with shared molecular identifiers were discarded. MiTCR, run with a Q25 quality threshold and the strictest error-elimination algorithm, handled CDR3 identification, clonotype clustering and error correction. A nonparametric unseen species model with Euler transformation was used to estimate a lower bound on total TCR beta diversity. TCRdb cleaned the public reads at Q25 with fastp, built clones with MiXCR and kept in-frame beta chains. One record per CDR3 amino acid sequence lists the most common genes and DNA. The V and J calls, along with clone size, are taken from TCRdb and not from the paper's own processing. A total of around 900,000 distinct CDR3 sequences appear in this sample, under 30% of them only once. 15% to 20% of the sample comes from the top ten.

The rearranged chain carries TRBV12-3 or TRBV12-4 and TRBJ2-3; 7 junctional bases match TRBD2. The specimen was blood. This receptor was obtained from a woman older than 75 in good health. CDR3 loop: CASSPGTMTADMEYF. The sequence in DNA is TGTGCCAGCAGCCCGGGGACTATGACCGCAGATATGGAGTATTTT.